This T cell receptor beta chain was found in a study of blood T cell repertoires in COVID-19. Study context: Acute-phase and convalescent COVID-19 samples originated in the United States, Italy and Spain. T cells, B-cell-depleted T cells, or PBMCs supplied cDNA or gDNA.

Per the study methods: Counts of nucleated cells, estimated from reference gene primer amplification, were obtained. Here immunoSEQ multiplex PCR was the method, and the copy in TCRdb shows in-frame clones only, minus some. V and J calls and clone size are given by that table; D and trimming were obtained from the DNA. The sample lists roughly 140,000 clones; 80% to 90% were seen once. This clone was seen a single time. Trimming stripped 0 bases from V and 1 base from J, with 16 bases between. This CDR3 has 17 amino acids. Per germline, CDR1 SGHRS and CDR2 YFSETQ. During active infection, Seattle patients enrolled and were then monitored through disease.

Source material: peripheral blood. This chain joins TRBV5-1 and TRBJ1-1, with D possibly TRBD1 on 5 matching bases. This sequence originates from a woman aged 60-70 years with COVID-19, enrolled during active disease. The DNA for the CDR3 is TGCGCCAGCAGCTTGGCACCGGTTCGGGGGGGGAACACTGAAGCTTTCTTT. Its protein is CASSLAPVRGGNTEAFF.